A single sample is the source of the 25 T cell receptor beta chains below, sequenced in a study of blood T cell repertoires in COVID-19. The data were produced by immunoSEQ multiplex PCR, yet TCRdb's version contains in-frame clones alone and is incomplete. The sample consists of just under 350,000 clones, more than 70% of them appearing once. The sequenced material came from peripheral blood. Receptors were obtained from a man aged 25 to 45 with active or convalescent COVID-19.

This clone was seen once. The V and J genes are TRBV28 and TRBJ1-6, with a weak D call TRBD1 (6 bases). Germline V gene data show CDR1 as MDHEN and CDR2 as SYDVKM. Trimming stripped 1 base from V and 0 bases from J, with 13 bases between. This CDR3 spans 18 amino acids. CDR3: CASSLYWTESSYNSPLHF. Written as DNA, the CDR3 is TGTGCCAGCAGTTTATATTGGACAGAAAGCTCCTATAATTCACCCCTCCACTTT.

This clone has just one count. The V and J genes are TRBV5-6 and TRBJ2-3, with D maybe TRBD1 (5 bases). V was trimmed by 2 bases and J by 1 base, leaving 11 bases between them. Germline assignment: CDR1 SGHDT and CDR2 YYEEEE. This CDR3 spans 15 amino acids. CDR3 sequence: CASSFRQGGTDTQYF. CDR3 in DNA: TGTGCCAGCAGCTTCCGACAAGGGGGCACAGATACGCAGTATTTT.

The count of this clone is one. The sample has other DNA sequences that encode this CDR3 too. The chain recombines TRBV9 with TRBJ2-7, with 14 bases fitting TRBD2. Germline assignment: CDR1 SGDLS and CDR2 YYNGEE. This CDR3 is 15 amino acids long. Trimming took 3 bases from V and 3 from J; bases not matched to a gene: 2. The CDR3 DNA follows: TGTGCCAGCAGCGCGGGACTAGCGGGGGTCTACGAGCAGTACTTC. Protein: CASSAGLAGVYEQYF.

The chain couples TRBV11-1 to TRBJ2-2; 13 bases match TRBD2. The V and J ends lost 4 bases and 7 bases, in that order; junction bases with no gene match: 6. The germline CDR1 and CDR2 sequences are SGHAT and FQDESV (reference sequence). The CDR3 extends over 16 amino acids. The CDR3 is CASSSPTSGRFGELFF. CDR3 coding DNA: TGTGCCAGCAGCTCCCCGACTAGCGGGAGGTTCGGGGAGCTGTTTTTT.

J is TRBJ2-1 and V is TRBV5-1; 9 nucleotides align to TRBD1. This CDR3 comprises 15 residues. V was clipped by 4 bases and J by 2 bases; unmatched bases: 4. The germline V gene encodes CDR1 SGHRS and CDR2 YFSETQ. This chain's CDR3 is CASSAGQGAYNEQFF. CDR3 DNA sequence: TGCGCCAGCAGCGCGGGACAGGGTGCCTACAATGAGCAGTTCTTC.

The chain combines TRBV9 with TRBJ2-5; 8 nucleotides line up with TRBD2. Germline V CDR1 and CDR2: SGDLS, YYNGEE. Trimming removed 3 bases from V and 1 base from J; junction bases left unmatched: 11. The CDR3 length is 17 residues. CDR3 coding DNA: TGTGCCAGCAGCGCAACCCCTGGCGGGGGGATCCAAGAGACCCAGTACTTC. Amino acids: CASSATPGGGIQETQYF.

This clone was found a few times. The chain joins TRBV19 to TRBJ1-1, with 10 bases aligning to TRBD1. This CDR3 has 16 residues. Germline V gene sequence: CDR1 LNHDA, CDR2 SQIVND (reference sequence). Trimming took 4 bases from V and 4 from J; bases not matched to a gene: 9. The CDR3 coding sequence is TGTGCCAGTAGTACGTTACCGGGACAGGGGTCCACTGAAGCTTTCTTT. It yields the protein CASSTLPGQGSTEAFF.

This chain links TRBV28 with TRBJ2-1; 9 bases agree with TRBD1. The ends lost 6 bases at V and 8 bases at J; junction bases unmatched: 5. Germline V gene lookup returns CDR1 MDHEN and CDR2 SYDVKM. CDR3 length: 13 amino acids. The CDR3 here is CASRQGAGDEQFF. CDR3 sequence (DNA): TGTGCCAGCAGACAGGGGGCAGGCGATGAGCAGTTCTTC.

The V gene is TRBV10-3, the J gene TRBJ2-6, with D possibly TRBD1 on 6 matching bases. The CDR3 has 16 residues. Trimming shortened V by 6 bases and J by 4 bases, and 16 bases separated the two germline ends. The V gene's germline CDR1 is ENHRY and CDR2 SYGVKD. CDR3 protein: CAIRKSDSEGANVLTF. DNA of the CDR3: TGTGCCATCAGAAAGTCGGACAGCGAGGGGGCCAACGTCCTGACTTTC.

This rearrangement joins TRBV6-4 to TRBJ2-1; 10 bases are a match to TRBD1. J was trimmed by 8 bases and V by 2 bases; bases with no gene match: 3. The CDR3 runs to 14 residues. Germline V CDR1 and CDR2: MRHNA, SNTAGT. The CDR3 nucleotides read TGTGCCAGCAGTGACGGGGACAGGGGACATGAGCAGTTCTTC. Translating it yields CASSDGDRGHEQFF.

DNA for the CDR3: TGTGCCAGCAGCTTCAGGGGCGGAACTAATGAAAAACTGTTTTTT. Translated: CASSFRGGTNEKLFF. The V and J genes are TRBV5-5 and TRBJ1-4; maybe TRBD1 (6 bases). The CDR3 runs 15 residues. The germline V gene encodes CDR1 SGHKS and CDR2 YYEKEE (reference sequence). Trimming cost V 2 bases and J 1 base, with 9 bases left between them.

The chain has TRBV7-2 and TRBJ1-6, with unresolved D. V was pared by 7 bases and J by 7 bases, with 11 bases between. Germline V gene sequence: CDR1 SGHTA, CDR2 FQGNSA. The CDR3 spans 13 residues. CDR3 loop: CASTAGSNSPLHF. For the CDR3, the DNA is TGTGCCAGCACCGCCGGGTCAAATTCACCCCTCCACTTT.

The chain has TRBV6-5 and TRBJ1-2; TRBD1 might be the D (5 bases). V dropped 11 bases and J dropped 1 base, with 11 bases sitting between them. CDR3 size: 12 residues. Germline-derived CDR1 and CDR2 are MNHEY and SVGAGI. The CDR3 is CAGQGSNYGYTF. The CDR3 DNA sequence: TGTGCCGGCCAGGGCAGTAACTATGGCTACACCTTC.

This clone was recorded once. The V and J genes are TRBV28 and TRBJ1-2, with 10 bases that match TRBD1. The CDR3 runs 15 residues. J was trimmed by 8 bases and V by 3 bases; bases with no gene match: 9. Germline CDR1 reads MDHEN; CDR2 reads SYDVKM. The CDR3 region is CASSFRQGATEGYTF. The CDR3 DNA reads as TGTGCCAGCAGTTTTCGACAGGGGGCTACGGAGGGCTACACCTTC.

The chain recombines TRBV29-1 with TRBJ2-3; possible D gene TRBD2, 5 bases. The CDR3 extends over 15 amino acids. The germline CDR1 and CDR2 sequences are SQVTM and ANQGSEA. V lost 0 bases, J lost 2 bases, and 12 bases lay in between. The CDR3 region has the DNA TGCAGCGTTGAAGACGGACTTACTTCCACAGATACGCAGTATTTT. Translation: CSVEDGLTSTDTQYF.

The rearrangement links TRBV4-3 to TRBJ1-3, with a tentative D call TRBD1 (5 bases). Looked up from germline, CDR1 is LGHNA and CDR2 is YSLEER. The CDR3 totals 15 residues. Deletions cut 4 bases from V and 6 bases from J, with 16 bases between. In nucleotides, the CDR3 is TGCGCCAGCAGCCGAAGCGGGGGACCCGAAAACACCATATATTTT. Protein sequence: CASSRSGGPENTIYF.

This CDR3 is CASSHGTGGQPQHF. In nucleotides, the CDR3 is TGTGCCAGCAGTCATGGGACAGGGGGACAGCCCCAGCATTTT. The chain is built from TRBV5-5 and TRBJ1-5; TRBD1 matches at 11 bases. CDR1 SGHKS and CDR2 YYEKEE come from the germline V gene (reference sequence). Trimming cost V 5 bases and J 7 bases; bases outside gene matches: 5. The CDR3 consists of 14 residues.

The chain has TRBV10-2 and TRBJ2-7; 11 bases match TRBD1. Trimming took 6 bases from V and 3 from J; bases not matched to a gene: 10. The CDR3 is 16 residues long. Germline V lookup: CDR1 WSHSY, CDR2 SAAADI. In DNA, the CDR3 is TGCGCCAGCAGCCTAACCCTAGGGACAGGGGGCTACGAGCAGTACTTC. Amino acid sequence: CASSLTLGTGGYEQYF.

This clone showed up just a few times. This rearrangement joins TRBV9 to TRBJ1-6; D uncertain. CDR3 size: 15 residues. V was pared by 0 bases and J by 10 bases, with 14 bases between. CDR1 and CDR2 from the germline V gene are SGDLS and YYNGEE. CDR3 protein: CASSVGRSLSSPLHF. The CDR3 region has the DNA TGTGCCAGCAGCGTAGGCCGGAGCCTTAGCTCACCCCTCCACTTT.

Of note for this clone: Sequence at one end of the junction differs from germline and may be a read error. This chain links TRBV5-1 with TRBJ1-2; tentatively, D is TRBD1 (6 bases). This CDR3 is built from 12 residues. The germline gives CDR1 SGHRS, CDR2 YFSETQ. CDR3 loop: CASSLEQGWLAF. For the CDR3, the DNA is TGCGCCAGCAGCTTGGAACAGGGCTGGCTCGCCTTC.

In this sample, this clone turned up a few times. One end of the junction is discordant with germline, which a read error may explain. The V and J genes are TRBV30 and TRBJ1-2; TRBD1 matches 7 bases. The germline CDR1 and CDR2 sequences are GTSNPN and SVGIG (reference sequence). This CDR3 region has 13 residues. DNA of the CDR3: TGTGCCTGGAGCGGTCAGCGTACAGGGGCTCGAGACTTC. Protein: CAWSGQRTGARDF.

The J gene is TRBJ1-1, the V gene TRBV10-3; perhaps TRBD1 as D (5 bases). Trimming pared 6 bases from V and 1 base from J, leaving 12 bases between. Germline assignment: CDR1 ENHRY and CDR2 SYGVKD. This CDR3 contains 14 residues. CDR3 coding DNA: TGTGCCATCAGCGACAGTACGGCGAACACTGAAGCTTTCTTT. Its protein product is CAISDSTANTEAFF.

The chain has TRBV2 and TRBJ2-3, with D uncertain. Trimming stripped 7 bases from V and 3 bases from J, with 11 bases between. This CDR3 spans 13 amino acids. CDR1 and CDR2 from the germline V gene are SNHLY and FYNNEI. DNA of the CDR3: TGTGCCAGCACACGGGTTTTGACAGATACGCAGTATTTT. Translating gives CASTRVLTDTQYF.

The CDR3 DNA reads as TGTGCCAGCAGCCAACAGACAGGGGGCCGGCAAGAGACCCAGTACTTC. Translated: CASSQQTGGRQETQYF. The chain recombines TRBV9 with TRBJ2-5; 10 nucleotides match TRBD1. With 4 bases clipped from V and 2 bases from J, the junction kept 8 bases outside the gene matches. The CDR3 has 16 amino acids. Germline V gene sequence: CDR1 SGDLS, CDR2 YYNGEE.

This clone was seen a handful of times. The V and J genes are TRBV15 and TRBJ2-7; tentatively, D is TRBD1 (5 bases). The germline CDR1 and CDR2 sequences are LNHNV and YYDKDF (reference sequence). This CDR3 region has 15 residues. Deletions cut 1 base from V and 5 bases from J, with 15 bases between. The DNA for the CDR3 is TGTGCCACCAGCAGAGCCTGGGCAGGGTGGAACGAGCAGTACTTC. Its translation: CATSRAWAGWNEQYF.